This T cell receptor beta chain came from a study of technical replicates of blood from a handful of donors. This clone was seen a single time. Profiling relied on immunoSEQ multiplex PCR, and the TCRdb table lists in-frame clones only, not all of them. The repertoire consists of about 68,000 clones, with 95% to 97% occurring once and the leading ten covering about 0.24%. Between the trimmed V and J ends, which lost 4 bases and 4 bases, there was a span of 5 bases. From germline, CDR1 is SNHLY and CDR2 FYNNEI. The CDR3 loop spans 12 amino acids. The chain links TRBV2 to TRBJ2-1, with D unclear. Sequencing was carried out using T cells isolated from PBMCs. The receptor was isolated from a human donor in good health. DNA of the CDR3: TGTGCCAGCAGTGGGAGTTACAATGAGCAGTTCTTC. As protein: CASSGSYNEQFF.